These T cell receptor beta chains were read from a single sample in a study of cytomegalovirus exposure and HLA in healthy donors. Clones were sequenced by immunoSEQ multiplex PCR, and TCRdb holds only the in-frame ones, with some missing. The data show 150,000 to 200,000 clones, about 81% seen once. The sample consisted of PBMCs. Every receptor here comes from a woman aged 25 to 45 in good health and CMV-seronegative. The CDR3 runs from the conserved cysteine through the conserved F or W. D genes are given only for firm matches. Size is stated for part of the rows, as once, few or many counts, or as a class when the clone is expanded.

v_gene	d_gene	abundance	j_gene	CDR3aa	CDR3nt
TRBV30	-	-	TRBJ2-2	CAWADGLQGAGELFF	TGTGCCTGGGCTGACGGTTTGCAGGGCGCCGGGGAGCTGTTTTTT
TRBV27	TRBD2	-	TRBJ2-5	CASSLRGGQEETQYF	TGTGCCAGCAGTTTGAGGGGAGGGCAAGAAGAGACCCAGTACTTC
TRBV5-1	TRBD2	-	TRBJ2-1	CASSFSGTTGNEQFF	TGCGCCAGCAGCTTTAGTGGGACTACGGGCAATGAGCAGTTCTTC
TRBV7-9	TRBD1	-	TRBJ2-5	CASSLFGQVSETQYF	TGTGCCAGCAGCTTATTCGGACAGGTCTCAGAGACCCAGTACTTC
TRBV5-6	TRBD1	-	TRBJ2-3	CASSYRGQGFVTDTQYF	TGTGCCAGCAGCTATCGTGGACAGGGCTTTGTCACAGATACGCAGTATTTT
TRBV7-6	TRBD2	once	TRBJ2-1	CASSLDAGLARYNEQFF	TGTGCCAGCAGCTTGGATGCCGGACTAGCGCGCTACAATGAGCAGTTCTTC
TRBV15	TRBD1	-	TRBJ2-7	CATSRVQGKSYEQYF	TGTGCCACCAGCAGGGTACAGGGGAAATCCTACGAGCAGTACTTC
TRBV7-9	TRBD1	-	TRBJ2-7	CASSLATDRVGYEQYF	TGTGCCAGCAGCTTAGCGACTGACAGGGTTGGGTACGAGCAGTACTTC
TRBV5-4	-	-	TRBJ1-6	CASSSGQNSPLHF	TGTGCCAGCAGCTCTGGACAGAATTCACCCCTCCACTTT
TRBV6-4	-	-	TRBJ1-6	CASSDVSNSPLHF	TGTGCCAGCAGTGACGTTAGTAATTCACCCCTCCACTTT
TRBV4-1	-	-	TRBJ2-1	CASSRRSGLFF	TGCGCCAGCAGCCGGCGAAGTGGGCTGTTCTTC
TRBV28	-	once	TRBJ2-4	CASRGGGVNIQYF	TGTGCCAGCAGAGGGGGGGGCGTGAACATTCAGTACTTC